The next 15 T cell receptor beta chains were all read from a single sample in a study of a mutant IDH1 vaccine in newly diagnosed glioma (dated by TCRdb to the early 2020s). Preparation of the library involved the immunoSEQ multiplex PCR assay. Held by TCRdb, this immuneACCESS table contains in-frame sequences only and omits some clones. Under half of the omission traces to an unresolved V gene where checked; the cause of the rest is unknown. The sample profile shows fewer than 90,000 clones; around 82% of them were found once. The biggest ten clones account for over 9.5% of the sample. Their antigens are not known. In the paper's terms, the time point label means: week 35, safety follow-up. Every vaccine dose consisted of 300 ug of a 20-mer mutant IDH1 peptide in Montanide, administered subcutaneously together with topical imiquimod. This specimen consisted of PBMCs, obtained from a glioma patient whose treatment included an IDH1 peptide vaccine. The source is a man between 18 and 35 years old with glioma.

The gene calls are TRBV6-5 and TRBJ2-7; D is unclear. Trimming left V 0 bases short and J 2 bases short, with 8 bases between. The CDR3 loop spans 14 amino acids. Germline values: CDR1 MNHEY, CDR2 SVGAGI. The CDR3 spells CASSYSTAPYEQYF. CDR3 in DNA: TGTGCCAGCAGTTACTCAACAGCACCCTACGAGCAGTACTTC.

The chain employs TRBV28 and TRBJ2-1, with D perhaps being TRBD1 or TRBD2 (6 bases each). This CDR3 contains 16 residues. The V gene lost 3 bases and the J gene lost 2 bases, with 14 bases spanning the gap. CDR1 and CDR2 (germline): MDHEN, SYDVKM. The CDR3 DNA sequence: TGTGCCAGCAGTTTGGCCTCCGGGGGCACCTACAATGAGCAGTTCTTC. It translates to CASSLASGGTYNEQFF.

The chain combines TRBV30 with TRBJ2-7; 7 positions agree with TRBD1. With V trimmed by 3 bases and J by 3 bases, 5 bases remained unmatched. CDR1 is GTSNPN, CDR2 SVGIG, per germline (reference sequence). The CDR3 extends over 13 amino acids. The DNA for the CDR3 is TGTGCCTGGAGAGACAGGGAGTTCTACGAGCAGTACTTC. It translates to CAWRDREFYEQYF.

The V call is TRBV5-1, the J call TRBJ2-2, with 7 bases aligning to TRBD1. Trimming at V came to 4 bases and at J to 4 bases, leaving 1 base not matched to a gene. Looked up from germline, CDR1 is SGHRS and CDR2 is YFSETQ. This CDR3 is built from 13 residues. Here the CDR3 DNA reads TGCGCCAGCAGCCCAGGGGGCACCGGGGAGCTGTTTTTT. Amino acid sequence: CASSPGGTGELFF.

This chain links TRBV28 with TRBJ2-7; 10 nucleotides line up with TRBD1. Losses at the gene ends were 6 bases for V and 4 bases for J; bases not matched to a gene: 9. Germline values: CDR1 MDHEN, CDR2 SYDVKM. The length of the CDR3 is 15 residues. CDR3 DNA sequence: TGTGCCAGCAGCGGTTTTGGGACAGGGGCGTACGAGCAGTACTTC. Its protein is CASSGFGTGAYEQYF.

The chain links TRBV4-1 to TRBJ2-4; D is perhaps TRBD2 (5 bases). Trimming shortened V by 2 bases and J by 2 bases, and 16 bases separated the two germline ends. The CDR3 length is 17 residues. CDR1 MGHRA and CDR2 YSYEKL come from the germline V gene. The CDR3 nucleotides are TGCGCCAGCAGCCAAATACTAGGGTCGACACCCAAAAACATTCAGTACTTC. Translating gives CASSQILGSTPKNIQYF.

This chain joins TRBV5-4 and TRBJ2-5; the match to TRBD2 covers 8 bases. This CDR3 has 14 residues. Per germline, CDR1 SGHNT and CDR2 YYREEE (reference sequence). J lost 5 bases, V lost 2 bases, and 5 bases had no gene match. This CDR3 is CASSLAGAWETQYF. The CDR3 DNA sequence: TGTGCCAGCAGCTTAGCGGGGGCGTGGGAGACCCAGTACTTC.

This clone was counted a single time. The genes are TRBV7-2 and TRBJ2-2; 8 bases are shared with TRBD1. Germline CDR1 and CDR2: SGHTA and FQGNSA. The CDR3 extends over 15 amino acids. V lost 5 bases, J lost 4 bases, and 6 bases stayed unmatched. For the CDR3, the DNA is TGTGCCAGCAGCCGCAGGGGGCCAACCACCGGGGAGCTGTTTTTT. Amino acid sequence: CASSRRGPTTGELFF.

The rearrangement joins TRBV7-2 to TRBJ1-1, with TRBD1 matching 12 bases. Germline V lookup: CDR1 SGHTA, CDR2 FQGNSA. The CDR3 totals 16 residues. J gave up 9 bases and V 3 bases, and 11 bases lay outside the gene matches. CDR3 DNA sequence: TGTGCCAGCAGCTTTACGTGGCCGGGACAGGGGGCGAAAGCTTTCTTT. It encodes CASSFTWPGQGAKAFF.

The J gene is TRBJ2-2, the V gene TRBV30; D possibly uses TRBD1 or TRBD2 (6 bases each). The ends were cut back, 3 bases at V and 0 bases at J, with 26 bases in the middle. Per germline, CDR1 GTSNPN and CDR2 SVGIG (reference sequence). This CDR3 has 20 amino acids. The CDR3 DNA follows: TGTGCCTGGAGCCGCTATCCGGGACGGAGGGGGAGCGCGAACACCGGGGAGCTGTTTTTT. Protein product: CAWSRYPGRRGSANTGELFF.

The chain combines TRBV7-2 with TRBJ1-3, with 9 bases fitting TRBD1. This CDR3 has 16 residues. Unmatched junction bases numbered 9, after V lost 5 bases and J lost 4 bases. Germline assignment: CDR1 SGHTA and CDR2 FQGNSA. CDR3 nucleotides: TGTGCCAGCAGCCCTTGGGACAGGGCGTTCGGAAACACCATATATTTT. Residues: CASSPWDRAFGNTIYF.

As for this clone: A read error may account for a junction end that differs from germline. The chain carries TRBV19 and TRBJ2-2, with D hard to call. CDR1 is LNHDA, CDR2 SQIVND, per germline (reference sequence). The CDR3 totals 14 residues. The CDR3 protein is CASSLEHSTGELFF. The DNA of the CDR3 is TGTGCCAGTAGTTTAGAGCACTCAACCGGGGAGCTGTTTTTT.

The chain links TRBV30 to TRBJ2-3; no firm D call. CDR1 is GTSNPN and CDR2 is SVGIG in the germline V gene (reference sequence). The V end was cut by 1 base, the J end by 1 base, with 15 bases between. The CDR3 contains 16 residues. As DNA, the CDR3 is TGTGCCTGGAGTGGGGTGAGTTCCCCCGGCACAGATACGCAGTATTTT. It translates to CAWSGVSSPGTDTQYF. The full variable domain, with the rest looked up from reference TRBV30 and TRBJ2-3, is SQTIHQWPATLVQPVGSPLSLECTVEGTSNPNLYWYRQAAGRGLQLLFYSVGIGQISSEVPQNLSASRPQDRQFILSSKKLLLSDSGFYLCAWSGVSSPGTDTQYFGPGTRLTVL.

This chain uses TRBV19 with TRBJ2-7; perhaps D is TRBD1 or TRBD2 (5 bases each). The CDR3 extends over 16 amino acids. Germline CDR1 and CDR2: LNHDA and SQIVND (reference sequence). The V end lost 0 bases, the J end lost 3 bases, and 15 bases lay between the germline ends. CDR3 bases: TGTGCCAGTAGTATAGATCGGGGCCAACTCTACTACGAGCAGTACTTC. Translating it yields CASSIDRGQLYYEQYF.

The rearrangement links TRBV12-5 to TRBJ2-7; D uncertain. Germline values: CDR1 LGHNT, CDR2 FRNRAP. CDR3 length: 13 amino acids. V dropped 1 base and J dropped 4 bases, with 8 bases sitting between them. The CDR3 nucleotides read TGTGCTAGTGGTTTGGCCGGGTGGTACGAGCAGTACTTC. Translation: CASGLAGWYEQYF.